This entry lists 9 T cell receptor beta chains sequenced from one sample in a study of Ad26.COV2.S vaccination and SARS-CoV-2 variants. The method was immunoSEQ multiplex PCR; TCRdb's version includes in-frame clones alone and lacks a portion of them. Of just over 350,000 clones in the sample, 80% to 90% were seen once. Treatment indicated: some 20 received Ad26.COV2.S at low or high dose, single or two shots; about 5 received placebo; per-sample allocation not given. The investigators took samples on day 63 after the first vaccine or placebo injection. Sequences were derived from peripheral blood, sampled in a trial of Ad26.COV2.S vaccine versus placebo. Every receptor here comes from a person between 18 and 65 years old who received the Ad26.COV2.S COVID-19 vaccine or a placebo.

V gene TRBV5-6 combines with J gene TRBJ2-5; TRBD1 matches 9 bases. CDR1 SGHDT and CDR2 YYEEEE come from the germline V gene. The ends lost 0 bases at V and 5 bases at J; junction bases unmatched: 5. This CDR3 has 15 residues. The CDR3 DNA reads as TGTGCCAGCAGCTTGGCCAGGACAGGGGCCGAGACCCAGTACTTC. This translates into CASSLARTGAETQYF.

CDR3 region: CASSYDSALNTEAFF. CDR3 nucleotides: TGTGCCAGCAGTTACGACTCAGCCCTCAACACTGAAGCTTTCTTT. V usage is TRBV6-5 and J usage is TRBJ1-1; D unresolved. The V gene lost 2 bases and the J gene lost 2 bases, with 12 bases spanning the gap. CDR3 length: 15 amino acids. CDR1 and CDR2 (germline): MNHEY, SVGAGI.

This sequence joins TRBV24-1 and TRBJ2-7, with 7 bases that match TRBD1. There are 15 residues in the CDR3. In germline, CDR1 is KGHDR, CDR2 SFDVKD. Losses at the gene ends were 3 bases for V and 1 base for J; bases not matched to a gene: 5. CDR3 bases: TGTGCCACCAGTGATCCCAGACAGGGTTCCTACGAGCAGTACTTC. It specifies CATSDPRQGSYEQYF.

The J gene is TRBJ2-3, the V gene TRBV5-4, with 7 bases that match TRBD2. Germline V CDR1 and CDR2: SGHNT, YYREEE (reference sequence). The CDR3 runs to 16 residues. V lost 1 base to trimming and J lost 3 bases; unmatched junction nucleotides: 8. The CDR3 reads CASSLRGGSATDTQYF. CDR3 nucleotides: TGTGCCAGCAGCTTGAGGGGCGGGAGCGCGACAGATACGCAGTATTTT.

The chain recombines TRBV10-3 with TRBJ2-1, with TRBD2 matching over 9 bases. Germline trimming cut 3 bases from V and 3 bases from J; bases unmatched to any gene: 9. The germline CDR1 and CDR2 sequences are ENHRY and SYGVKD. CDR3 length: 17 amino acids. CDR3 sequence (DNA): TGTGCCATCAGTGACTCGCGCGGGGGGGCCGGCTACAATGAGCAGTTCTTC. Protein: CAISDSRGGAGYNEQFF.

The V and J genes are TRBV10-2 and TRBJ2-1; a possible D gene is TRBD2 (5 bases). Per the germline V gene, CDR1 is WSHSY and CDR2 is SAAADI. This CDR3 is 15 amino acids long. The V gene lost 1 base and the J gene lost 7 bases, with 14 bases spanning the gap. CDR3 in amino acids: CASSEYGSGGNEQFF. Here the CDR3 DNA reads TGCGCCAGCAGTGAGTATGGATCAGGCGGGAATGAGCAGTTCTTC.

V is TRBV5-5 and J is TRBJ2-7; 9 positions agree with TRBD2. This CDR3 comprises 15 residues. J lost 0 bases, V lost 3 bases, and 4 bases had no gene match. Germline values: CDR1 SGHKS, CDR2 YYEKEE (reference sequence). The CDR3 protein is CASSSAGGSSYEQYF. The CDR3 DNA is TGTGCCAGCAGCTCTGCGGGGGGGAGCTCCTACGAGCAGTACTTC.

The V call is TRBV28, the J call TRBJ1-5; 11 bases are shared with TRBD1. This CDR3 region has 16 residues. V was pared by 1 base and J by 3 bases, with 2 bases of the junction left unmatched. Germline loops: CDR1 MDHEN, CDR2 SYDVKM. The CDR3 DNA sequence: TGTGCCAGCAGTTTATTGGGACAGGGGGTCAATCAGCCCCAGCATTTT. As protein: CASSLLGQGVNQPQHF.

The chain carries TRBV3-1 (or the pseudogene TRBV3-2) and TRBJ1-1; 12 nucleotides line up with TRBD1. There are 18 residues in the CDR3. Germline V gene sequence: CDR1 LGHDT, CDR2 YNNKEL (reference sequence). V lost 0 bases, J lost 3 bases, and 8 bases stayed unmatched. In DNA form, the CDR3 reads TGTGCCAGCAGCCAAGAAGACGGGACAGGGGGCGCGTACACTGAAGCTTTCTTT. This translates into CASSQEDGTGGAYTEAFF.